A selection of T cell receptor beta chains follows, all from one sample in a study of shared clonotypes between healthy human individuals. The repertoire was sequenced with immunoSEQ multiplex PCR; TCRdb's copy has only in-frame clones and lacks some. This table holds about 1 million clones, about 75% found once. Input material: memory CD4+ T cells sorted from blood. The receptor source for this set is a man younger than 35 in good health. The CDR3 runs from the conserved cysteine through the conserved F or W. Each record gives: CDR3 length, clone size, V gene, D gene, J gene, CDR3 DNA, CDR3 protein. The D gene is left open where the match is weak. A clone size is listed for some rows: how often the clone was seen (once, few, many), or a class if it is expanded.

length: 14
size: -
V: TRBV11-3
D: -
J: TRBJ1-4
DNA: TGTGCCAGCAGCAACGGACAGCCAAATGAAAAACTGTTTTTT
CDR3: CASSNGQPNEKLFF

length: 15
size: -
V: TRBV5-1
D: -
J: TRBJ2-2
DNA: TGCGCCAGCAGCTTGGCTGTCGGGGGAACCGGGGAGCTGTTTTTT
CDR3: CASSLAVGGTGELFF

length: 16
size: -
V: TRBV7-2
D: TRBD2
J: TRBJ2-7
DNA: TGTGCCAGCAGCTTAAGCCGCCTAGCGGGGAGCTACGAGCAGTACTTC
CDR3: CASSLSRLAGSYEQYF

length: 13
size: once
V: TRBV13
D: -
J: TRBJ2-4
DNA: TGTGCCAGCAGCGATCGGGCCAAAAACATTCAGTACTTC
CDR3: CASSDRAKNIQYF

length: 10
size: -
V: TRBV20-1
D: -
J: TRBJ2-5
DNA: TGCAGTGCTGCCCAAGAGACCCAGTACTTC
CDR3: CSAAQETQYF

length: 13
size: once
V: TRBV7-2
D: -
J: TRBJ2-7
DNA: TGTGCCAGCAGCTTAGAGCGGCCCTACGAGCAGTACTTC
CDR3: CASSLERPYEQYF

length: 13
size: -
V: TRBV27
D: -
J: TRBJ1-3
DNA: TGTGCCAGCAGTTTAAGGGGGGGAAACACCATATATTTT
CDR3: CASSLRGGNTIYF

length: 17
size: -
V: TRBV18
D: -
J: TRBJ2-2
DNA: TGTGCCAGCTCACCACCGTTGCGGAGCCAGAACACCGGGGAGCTGTTTTTT
CDR3: CASSPPLRSQNTGELFF

length: 13
size: -
V: TRBV5-4
D: -
J: TRBJ2-7
DNA: TGTGCCAGCAGCACCAAAAGTTCCTACGAGCAGTACTTC
CDR3: CASSTKSSYEQYF

length: 15
size: -
V: TRBV9
D: -
J: TRBJ2-3
DNA: TGTGCCAGCAGCGTAGGAGGGTTTGGCACAGATACGCAGTATTTT
CDR3: CASSVGGFGTDTQYF

length: 16
size: -
V: TRBV5-4
D: TRBD1
J: TRBJ2-7
DNA: TGTGCCAGCAGCATCGGGACAGCTGCTCTATCCTACGAGCAGTACTTC
CDR3: CASSIGTAALSYEQYF

length: 14
size: -
V: TRBV7-9
D: TRBD2
J: TRBJ2-1
DNA: TGTGCCAGCAGCTTCGGGGGGGATTACAATGAGCAGTTCTTC
CDR3: CASSFGGDYNEQFF

length: 12
size: -
V: TRBV11-2
D: -
J: TRBJ1-2
DNA: TGTGCCAGCAGCCAGCCAAACTATGGCTACACCTTC
CDR3: CASSQPNYGYTF

length: 15
size: -
V: TRBV9
D: -
J: TRBJ2-1
DNA: TGTGCCAGCAGCGTAGTGCACGGTAGTGGCAATGAGCAGTTCTTC
CDR3: CASSVVHGSGNEQFF

length: 12
size: -
V: TRBV6-6
D: -
J: TRBJ1-5
DNA: TGTGCCAGCAGGCAGGGCGGACAGCCCCAGCATTTT
CDR3: CASRQGGQPQHF